Presented here are 4 T cell receptor beta chains from one specimen sequenced in a study of cytomegalovirus exposure and HLA in healthy donors. The PCR ran on 60 Vbeta and 13 Jbeta primers. The method was immunoSEQ multiplex PCR; TCRdb's version includes in-frame clones alone and lacks a portion of them. The table has 150,000 to 200,000 clones, over 80% seen once. Sequencing was done on a sample of PBMCs. The receptors were gathered from a male donor in good health and CMV-seronegative.

The rearrangement links TRBV19 to TRBJ1-6; 11 bases agree with TRBD1. This CDR3 is built from 15 residues. V lost 3 bases to trimming and J lost 8 bases; unmatched junction nucleotides: 3. CDR1 is LNHDA, CDR2 SQIVND, per germline (reference sequence). CDR3 coding DNA: TGTGCCAGTAGTATCCAGGGACAGGGGGATTCACCCCTCCACTTT. Its protein product is CASSIQGQGDSPLHF.

The chain employs TRBV11-2 and TRBJ1-3, with unresolved D. CDR3 length: 16 residues. V shed 5 bases and J shed 2 bases, with 16 bases lying between them. Germline CDR1 reads SGHAT; CDR2 reads FQNNGV. The CDR3 nucleotides read TGTGCCAGCAGCCCCCTCGGTACCTTTCCTGGAAACACCATATATTTT. Translation: CASSPLGTFPGNTIYF.

The rearrangement uses TRBV15 and TRBJ2-6; TRBD2 agrees at 10 bases. Germline assignment: CDR1 LNHNV and CDR2 YYDKDF (reference sequence). Germline trimming cut 5 bases from V and 2 bases from J; bases unmatched to any gene: 12. The CDR3 covers 19 residues. The CDR3 DNA is TGTGCCACCAGCTTTCACCGCCCCGGGACTAGCGCTGGGGCCAACGTCCTGACTTTC. Translating gives CATSFHRPGTSAGANVLTF.

The CDR3 sequence: CASSEDTSGGAAQYF. CDR3 in DNA: TGTGCCAGCAGTGAAGATACTAGCGGGGGGGCTGCGCAGTACTTC. This chain links TRBV2 with TRBJ2-7, with 13 bases fitting TRBD2. The CDR3 length is 15 residues. Trimming at V came to 1 base and at J to 9 bases, leaving 6 bases not matched to a gene. CDR1 and CDR2 (germline): SNHLY, FYNNEI.